The entry below gives a single T cell receptor (beta chain) sequence along with its context. CDR3 length equals 12 residues. Trimming stripped 3 bases from V and 5 bases from J, with 10 bases between. The germline V gene has CDR1 SQVTM and CDR2 ANQGSEA. TCRdb reprocessed the 5' RACE reads via MiXCR and lists one record per CDR3 protein. Seen here are under 600,000 distinct CDR3 sequences, around an eighth observed once, and the top ten hold roughly 13%. The data are from a study of T cells after yellow fever vaccination. This TCR derives from a man under 40 who received the YFV17D yellow fever vaccine. The V gene is TRBV29-1, the J gene TRBJ2-5, with D perhaps matching TRBD2 (5 bases). Sequences were derived from PBMCs, sampled on the day of the yellow fever booster vaccination. CDR3: CSVDQPGETQYF. The CDR3 bases are TGCAGCGTTGATCAACCGGGGGAGACCCAGTACTTC. Full variable domain (missing parts from reference TRBV29-1 and TRBJ2-5): SAVISQKPSRDICQRGTSLTIQCQVDSQVTMMFWYRQQPGQSLTLIATANQGSEATYESGFVIDKFPISRPNLTFSTLTVSNMSPEDSSIYLCSVDQPGETQYFGPGTRLLVL.